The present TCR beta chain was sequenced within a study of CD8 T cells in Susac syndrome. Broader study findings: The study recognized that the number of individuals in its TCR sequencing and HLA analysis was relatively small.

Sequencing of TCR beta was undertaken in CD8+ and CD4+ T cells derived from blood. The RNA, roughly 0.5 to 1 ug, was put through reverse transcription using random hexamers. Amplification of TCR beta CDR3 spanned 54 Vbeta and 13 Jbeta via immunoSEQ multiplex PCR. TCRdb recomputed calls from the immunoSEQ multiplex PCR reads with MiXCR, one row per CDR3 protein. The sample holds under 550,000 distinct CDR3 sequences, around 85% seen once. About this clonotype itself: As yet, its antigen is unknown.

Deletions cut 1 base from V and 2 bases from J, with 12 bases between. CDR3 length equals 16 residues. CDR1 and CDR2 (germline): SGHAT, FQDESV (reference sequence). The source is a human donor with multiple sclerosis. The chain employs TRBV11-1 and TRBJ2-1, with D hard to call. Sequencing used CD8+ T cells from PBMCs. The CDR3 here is CASSLVGLATYNEQFF. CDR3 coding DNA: TGTGCCAGCAGCTTAGTTGGGTTGGCCACCTACAATGAGCAGTTCTTC.